The 25 T cell receptor beta chains below come from one sample, sequenced in a study of blood T cell repertoires in COVID-19. Only in-frame clones appear in the TCRdb table, and some are missing; sequencing was by immunoSEQ multiplex PCR. The data contain 350,000 or so clones, around 88% of them singletons. What was sequenced was peripheral blood. The origin of the receptors is a woman aged 25 to 39 with COVID-19, enrolled during active disease.

V is TRBV3-1 (or the pseudogene TRBV3-2) and J is TRBJ1-6; D ambiguous. The CDR3 is 15 amino acids. The germline CDR1 and CDR2 sequences are LGHDT and YNNKEL (reference sequence). Trimming cost V 0 bases and J 8 bases, with 11 bases left between them. The CDR3 loop is CASSQDGGFDSPLHF. CDR3 in DNA: TGTGCCAGCAGCCAAGATGGAGGGTTTGATTCACCCCTCCACTTT.

V is TRBV11-3 and J is TRBJ2-5; D remains ambiguous. The V gene's germline CDR1 is SGHNT and CDR2 YENEEA. The CDR3 has 12 residues. Trimming took off 3 bases at V and 4 bases at J, with 6 bases between the two ends. CDR3 residues: CASSLRRETQYF. In nucleotides, the CDR3 is TGTGCCAGCAGCTTGAGGAGAGAGACCCAGTACTTC.

The chain has TRBV12-3 or TRBV12-4 and TRBJ1-1; a weak D match, TRBD1 (5 bases). Deletions cut 1 base from V and 7 bases from J, with 10 bases between. The CDR3 is made up of 13 amino acids. The CDR3 region is CASSLVQAYEAFF. The CDR3 DNA sequence: TGTGCCAGCAGTTTAGTACAGGCCTATGAAGCTTTCTTT.

V gene TRBV11-2 combines with J gene TRBJ2-5; D unresolved. V lost 4 bases, J lost 5 bases, and 5 bases lay in between. CDR3 length: 11 residues. Germline V gene data show CDR1 as SGHAT and CDR2 as FQNNGV. The CDR3 here is CASSSRETQYF. CDR3 DNA sequence: TGTGCCAGCAGCTCTAGGGAGACCCAGTACTTC.

The V gene is TRBV7-9, the J gene TRBJ1-3; possibly TRBD1 for D (6 bases). V lost 4 bases and J lost 9, with 13 bases in between. From germline, CDR1 is SEHNR and CDR2 FQNEAQ (reference sequence). This CDR3 is built from 13 residues. DNA for the CDR3: TGTGCCAGCAGCTATCCGGGCAGGGGCACCATATATTTT. It codes for CASSYPGRGTIYF.

V gene TRBV5-4 combines with J gene TRBJ2-3; TRBD2 might be the D (6 bases). Trimming left V 2 bases short and J 6 bases short, with 16 bases between. The germline V gene has CDR1 SGHNT and CDR2 YYREEE (reference sequence). There are 15 residues in the CDR3. The CDR3 loop reads CASSFGGSITDTQYF. The CDR3 bases are TGTGCCAGCAGCTTTGGGGGGAGTATCACGGATACGCAGTATTTT.

The gene calls are TRBV5-1 and TRBJ1-2, with D perhaps matching TRBD1 (5 bases). The CDR3 sequence is 20 residues long. Germline loops: CDR1 SGHRS, CDR2 YFSETQ. V gave up 1 base and J gave up 3 bases, with 28 bases separating them. The CDR3, as DNA: TGCGCCAGCAGCTTGATAAACTTGCTTCGGGAGGGGAGGGATGACTATGGCTACACCTTC. It codes for CASSLINLLREGRDDYGYTF. Full variable domain (missing parts from reference TRBV5-1 and TRBJ1-2): KAGVTQTPRYLIKTRGQQVTLSCSPISGHRSVSWYQQTPGQGLQFLFEYFSETQRNKGNFPGRFSGRQFSNSRSEMNVSTLELGDSALYLCASSLINLLREGRDDYGYTFGSGTRLTVV.

In DNA form, the CDR3 reads TGTGCCAGCAGTTTATTGGGACAGGAGAATCAGCCCCAGCATTTT. It yields the protein CASSLLGQENQPQHF. The chain uses TRBV27 and TRBJ1-5; 8 positions match TRBD1. Looked up from germline, CDR1 is MNHEY and CDR2 is SMNVEV (reference sequence). This CDR3 contains 15 residues. J gave up 4 bases and V 1 base, and 3 bases lay outside the gene matches.

This rearrangement joins TRBV15 to TRBJ2-5; TRBD2 agrees at 7 bases. Per the germline V gene, CDR1 is LNHNV and CDR2 is YYDKDF (reference sequence). Losses at the gene ends were 3 bases for V and 5 bases for J; bases not matched to a gene: 15. This CDR3 has 17 residues. The CDR3 here is CATSSRFQPAGIETQYF. CDR3 DNA sequence: TGTGCCACCAGCAGCCGCTTTCAGCCAGCGGGGATTGAGACCCAGTACTTC. Supplemented by reference TRBV15 and TRBJ2-5, the full variable domain reads DAMVIQNPRYQVTQFGKPVTLSCSQTLNHNVMYWYQQKSSQAPKLLFHYYDKDFNNEADTPDNFQSRRPNTSFCFLDIRSPGLGDTAMYLCATSSRFQPAGIETQYFGPGTRLLVL.

CDR3 nucleotide sequence: TGCAGCGCCGGGACAGGGGACCAGCCCCAGCATTTT. The encoded protein is CSAGTGDQPQHF. The V call is TRBV29-1, the J call TRBJ1-5, with 10 bases aligning to TRBD1. Looked up from germline, CDR1 is SQVTM and CDR2 is ANQGSEA. This CDR3 has 12 residues. Unmatched junction bases numbered 4, after V lost 7 bases and J lost 7 bases.

The chain recombines TRBV6-1 with TRBJ1-1, with TRBD1 identical over 9 bases. Germline CDR1 reads MNHNS; CDR2 reads SASEGT. V lost 2 bases, J lost 5 bases, and 3 bases stayed unmatched. The CDR3 is 14 amino acids. The CDR3 region has the DNA TGTGCCAGCAGTGAAAACAGGGGGCGGACTGAAGCTTTCTTT. Amino acids: CASSENRGRTEAFF.

The CDR3 protein is CASSLPGLEAFF. The DNA of the CDR3 is TGCGCCAGCAGCCTTCCAGGGCTTGAAGCTTTCTTT. The chain couples TRBV4-1 to TRBJ1-1; a weak D match, TRBD1 (5 bases). CDR3 length equals 12 residues. Germline lookup yields CDR1 MGHRA and CDR2 YSYEKL. V was pared by 4 bases and J by 7 bases, with 10 bases between.

The CDR3 region has the DNA TGTGCCAGCGCCTCCGTCCTAGGCGCTGAAGCTTTCTTT. Its translation: CASASVLGAEAFF. The J gene is TRBJ1-1, the V gene TRBV13; D unclear. Trimming removed 8 bases from V and 6 bases from J, with 16 bases in between. Per the germline V gene, CDR1 is PRHDT and CDR2 is FYEKMQ (reference sequence). This CDR3 spans 13 amino acids. Complete variable domain (other parts from reference TRBV13 and TRBJ1-1): AAGVIQSPRHLIKEKRETATLKCYPIPRHDTVYWYQQGPGQDPQFLISFYEKMQSDKGSIPDRFSAQQFSDYHSELNMSSLELGDSALYFCASASVLGAEAFFGQGTRLTVV.

The chain carries TRBV5-8 and TRBJ1-1; D remains ambiguous. Germline loops: CDR1 SGHTS, CDR2 YDEGEE. The CDR3 sequence is 16 residues long. The germline V and J ends were trimmed by 1 base and 0 bases, with 13 bases remaining between them. Here the CDR3 DNA reads TGTGCCAGCAGCTTGATCGCTGCGACTGTGAACACTGAAGCTTTCTTT. It yields the protein CASSLIAATVNTEAFF. The full variable domain, completed using reference TRBV5-8 and TRBJ1-1, is EAGVTQSPTHLIKTRGQQATLRCSPISGHTSVYWYQQALGLGLQFLLWYDEGEERNRGNFPPRFSGRQFPNYSSELNVNALELEDSALYLCASSLIAATVNTEAFFGQGTRLTVV.

V usage is TRBV30 and J usage is TRBJ1-4; possible D gene TRBD1, 6 bases. CDR3 length: 13 residues. Trimming cost V 6 bases and J 8 bases, with 16 bases left between them. Germline V gene sequence: CDR1 GTSNPN, CDR2 SVGIG (reference sequence). CDR3 in amino acids: CACATGTSEKLFF. The CDR3 nucleotides read TGTGCCTGCGCGACCGGGACATCCGAAAAACTGTTTTTT.

The rearrangement uses TRBV4-1 and TRBJ1-1; weak D call: TRBD1 (6 bases). Per the germline V gene, CDR1 is MGHRA and CDR2 is YSYEKL. V shed 8 bases and J shed 1 base, with 23 bases lying between them. The CDR3 totals 17 residues. The CDR3 reads CASSPTQGTGGNTEAFF. CDR3 nucleotide sequence: TGCGCCAGCTCTCCAACTCAGGGGACGGGCGGGAACACTGAAGCTTTCTTT.

The rearrangement links TRBV28 to TRBJ1-2; TRBD1 aligns across 7 bases. In germline, CDR1 is MDHEN, CDR2 SYDVKM. The CDR3 contains 15 residues. V shed 5 bases and J 4 bases; nucleotides not matched to a gene: 10. In nucleotides, the CDR3 is TGTGCCAGCAGTCCGAACCGACAGGGTAGCTATGGCTACACCTTC. This encodes CASSPNRQGSYGYTF.

The rearrangement uses TRBV5-1 and TRBJ1-5; 9 nucleotides match TRBD1. The CDR3 is 14 amino acids. CDR1 is SGHRS and CDR2 is YFSETQ in the germline V gene. The ends lost 4 bases at V and 7 bases at J; junction bases unmatched: 6. The CDR3: CASSPETGGQPQHF. CDR3 bases: TGCGCCAGCAGCCCGGAGACAGGGGGGCAGCCCCAGCATTTT.

This clone was seen more than once but under ten times. Additional DNA sequences in this sample encode the identical CDR3. This chain uses TRBV28 with TRBJ1-1; a weak D match, TRBD1 (6 bases). The germline V gene has CDR1 MDHEN and CDR2 SYDVKM. V was cut by 5 bases and J by 8 bases, with 12 bases left in between. This CDR3 comprises 12 residues. The chain's CDR3 is CASSSPGTEAFF. The CDR3, as DNA: TGTGCCAGCAGTAGTCCGGGGACAGAAGCTTTCTTT.

V usage is TRBV29-1 and J usage is TRBJ1-4; 10 positions agree with TRBD1. The germline V gene has CDR1 SQVTM and CDR2 ANQGSEA. V was pared by 7 bases and J by 8 bases, with 7 bases of the junction left unmatched. The CDR3 extends over 13 amino acids. The CDR3 sequence is CSARTGGDEKLFF. CDR3 in DNA: TGCAGCGCTCGGACAGGGGGGGACGAAAAACTGTTTTTT.

The rearrangement links TRBV19 to TRBJ1-2; D is possibly TRBD1 (5 bases). CDR1 is LNHDA, CDR2 SQIVND, per germline (reference sequence). V gave up 7 bases and J gave up 2 bases, with 11 bases separating them. The CDR3 extends over 13 amino acids. The DNA of the CDR3 is TGTGCCAGTACTACAGGACGGAACTATGGCTACACCTTC. Encoded protein: CASTTGRNYGYTF.

The rearrangement uses TRBV7-2 and TRBJ2-1, with 11 bases identical to TRBD2. This CDR3 region has 18 residues. Germline trimming cut 1 base from V and 0 bases from J; bases unmatched to any gene: 5. From germline, CDR1 is SGHTA and CDR2 FQGNSA. The CDR3: CASSLGLAGGSSYNEQFF. CDR3 nucleotides: TGTGCCAGCAGCTTAGGGCTAGCGGGGGGAAGCTCCTACAATGAGCAGTTCTTC.

This rearrangement joins TRBV5-1 to TRBJ2-2, with D possibly TRBD1 on 5 matching bases. CDR3 length: 16 amino acids. Germline CDR1 is SGHRS and CDR2 is YFSETQ. V was pared by 0 bases and J by 1 base, with 10 bases between. The CDR3 here is CASSLGQGLNTGELFF. Here the CDR3 DNA reads TGCGCCAGCAGCTTGGGGCAGGGTCTGAACACCGGGGAGCTGTTTTTT.

V usage is TRBV18 and J usage is TRBJ2-5; 9 nucleotides line up with TRBD1. This CDR3 contains 14 residues. Germline V CDR1 and CDR2: KGHSH, LQKENI. With 2 bases clipped from V and 7 bases from J, the junction kept 5 bases outside the gene matches. CDR3 region: CASSPDRGIGTQYF. CDR3 nucleotides: TGTGCCAGCTCACCAGACAGGGGGATCGGGACCCAGTACTTC. The full variable domain, with the rest looked up from reference TRBV18 and TRBJ2-5, is NAGVMQNPRHLVRRRGQEARLRCSPMKGHSHVYWYRQLPEEGLKFMVYLQKENIIDESGMPKERFSAEFPKEGPSILRIQQVVRGDSAAYFCASSPDRGIGTQYFGPGTRLLVL.

The chain carries TRBV28 and TRBJ1-2, with D maybe TRBD1 (5 bases). The V and J ends lost 8 bases and 1 base respectively, with 8 bases between them. This CDR3 region has 12 residues. The germline V gene has CDR1 MDHEN and CDR2 SYDVKM. Written as DNA, the CDR3 is TGTGCCAGCGGGAGGGGTAACTATGGCTACACCTTC. As protein: CASGRGNYGYTF.